The 19 T cell receptor beta chains below were found in one sample sequenced in a study of shared clonotypes between healthy human individuals. Assay: immunoSEQ multiplex PCR; the TCRdb copy retains only in-frame clones and omits some. The data hold 850,000 to 1,200,000 clones, with about 80% observed a single time. The sequencing sample was made of memory CD4+ T cells sorted from blood. Noted subset: CD45RA-negative fraction. These receptors originate from a man younger than 35 in good health.

In DNA, the CDR3 is TGTGCAAGTCGCTTTTACAGAGCTAACTATGGCTACACCTTC. The encoded protein is CASRFYRANYGYTF. J is TRBJ1-2 and V is TRBV12-2; TRBD1 was called by the table and not checked on the DNA. TRBV12-2 corresponds to a pseudogene. This CDR3 has 14 amino acids.

The chain links TRBV29-1 to TRBJ2-5; perhaps TRBD2 as D (5 bases). Trimming cost V 4 bases and J 2 bases, with 8 bases left between them. Germline V gene lookup returns CDR1 SQVTM and CDR2 ANQGSEA. The CDR3 sequence is 12 residues long. For the CDR3, the DNA is TGCAGCGTTGGACCGGGGCAAGAGACCCAGTACTTC. This encodes CSVGPGQETQYF.

This sequence joins TRBV10-2 and TRBJ1-1, with 7 bases that match TRBD1. The CDR3 runs 14 residues. Germline V gene data show CDR1 as WSHSY and CDR2 as SAAADI. V shed 6 bases and J 1 base; nucleotides not matched to a gene: 5. CDR3 residues: CASRSRDRNTEAFF. In DNA form, the CDR3 reads TGCGCCAGCAGGTCTAGGGACAGGAACACTGAAGCTTTCTTT.

The rearrangement uses TRBV4-3 and TRBJ2-3, with 8 bases aligning to TRBD2. Germline assignment: CDR1 LGHNA and CDR2 YSLEER. The CDR3 consists of 15 residues. The trim removed 6 bases at V and 0 bases at J, leaving 5 bases unmatched. The CDR3 DNA follows: TGCGCCAGCAGACCTGGACTAGCCAGCACAGATACGCAGTATTTT. Amino acid sequence: CASRPGLASTDTQYF.

The J gene is TRBJ1-5, the V gene TRBV28; D remains unclear. Trimming removed 4 bases from V and 4 bases from J, with 11 bases in between. This CDR3 contains 14 residues. Looked up from germline, CDR1 is MDHEN and CDR2 is SYDVKM. The CDR3 here is CASSYAKFNQPQHF. The CDR3 DNA reads as TGTGCCAGCAGTTATGCCAAGTTTAATCAGCCCCAGCATTTT.

The chain joins TRBV7-2 to TRBJ2-3; TRBD1 is a possible D gene (6 bases). Trimming shortened V by 2 bases and J by 5 bases, and 14 bases separated the two germline ends. This CDR3 comprises 15 residues. Germline assignment: CDR1 SGHTA and CDR2 FQGNSA. CDR3 sequence: CASSLHQGIIDTQYF. In nucleotides, the CDR3 is TGTGCCAGCAGCTTACATCAGGGGATAATAGATACGCAGTATTTT.

This clone was detected once. This chain joins TRBV7-2 and TRBJ2-7; no firm D call. The CDR3 extends over 14 amino acids. The germline V and J ends were trimmed by 3 bases and 5 bases, with 14 bases remaining between them. Germline CDR1 is SGHTA and CDR2 is FQGNSA. In DNA, the CDR3 is TGTGCCAGCAGCTTCCCTATGGGTTCCCACGAGCAGTACTTC. Protein sequence: CASSFPMGSHEQYF. Combining the CDR3 with reference TRBV7-2 and TRBJ2-7 gives the whole variable domain GAGVSQSPSNKVTEKGKDVELRCDPISGHTALYWYRQSLGQGLEFLIYFQGNSAPDKSGLPSDRFSAERTGGSVSTLTIQRTQQEDSAVYLCASSFPMGSHEQYFGPGTRLTVT.

Written as DNA, the CDR3 is TGTGCCAGCAGTTACGGTACAGGGGGAATTGAAAAACTGTTTTTT. It codes for CASSYGTGGIEKLFF. The chain employs TRBV6-6 and TRBJ1-4; TRBD1 agrees at 8 bases. The germline gives CDR1 MNHNY, CDR2 SVGAGI (reference sequence). After removal of 2 bases from V and 7 bases from J, the junction contained 6 bases not matched to a gene. The CDR3 runs 15 residues.

This clone was picked up one time. J is TRBJ1-5 and V is TRBV10-3; 7 bases match TRBD1. Germline trimming cut 7 bases from V and 3 bases from J; bases unmatched to any gene: 3. The CDR3 covers 13 residues. Germline V gene sequence: CDR1 ENHRY, CDR2 SYGVKD. The CDR3 DNA is TGTGCCATCACAGGGGGGCACAATCAGCCCCAGCATTTT. Translating gives CAITGGHNQPQHF.

The CDR3 region is CASRNRVTSYNEQFF. The CDR3 nucleotides read TGTGCCAGCAGGAACCGGGTCACTTCCTACAATGAGCAGTTCTTC. The chain joins TRBV2 to TRBJ2-1; D gene unclear. This CDR3 comprises 15 residues. Germline CDR1 is SNHLY and CDR2 is FYNNEI. V shed 6 bases and J shed 1 base, with 13 bases lying between them.

The chain employs TRBV5-1 and TRBJ2-5; the match to TRBD1 covers 8 bases. Germline V gene lookup returns CDR1 SGHRS and CDR2 YFSETQ. CDR3 length equals 14 residues. J lost 5 bases, V lost 0 bases, and 3 bases had no gene match. CDR3 region: CASSLGTGYETQYF. In DNA, the CDR3 is TGCGCCAGCAGCTTGGGGACAGGGTACGAGACCCAGTACTTC.

The V and J genes are TRBV10-3 and TRBJ2-6; D is uncertain. The germline V and J ends were trimmed by 0 bases and 2 bases, with 5 bases remaining between them. CDR1 and CDR2 (germline): ENHRY, SYGVKD. The CDR3 runs 15 residues. The CDR3 DNA reads TGTGCCATCAGTGAGTCGGGGACTGGGGCCAACGTCCTGACTTTC. This translates into CAISESGTGANVLTF.

The chain combines TRBV5-8 with TRBJ1-2, with 12 bases identical to TRBD1. The V gene end was trimmed by 1 base and the J gene end by 7 bases; junction bases not matched to a gene: 5. This CDR3 has 15 residues. Germline values: CDR1 SGHTS, CDR2 YDEGEE. CDR3 sequence reads: CASSLMGQGATGYTF. The CDR3 coding sequence is TGTGCCAGCAGCTTGATGGGACAGGGGGCGACTGGCTACACCTTC.

V and J are TRBV23-1 and TRBJ2-7; 8 bases are shared with TRBD1. TRBV23-1 is recorded as an ORF, its role being uncertain. Germline trimming cut 5 bases from V and 1 base from J; bases unmatched to any gene: 10. The CDR3 extends over 16 amino acids. The CDR3: CASSLLTRQGSYEQYF. DNA for the CDR3: TGCGCCAGCAGTTTATTGACGAGACAGGGGTCCTACGAGCAGTACTTC.

J is TRBJ2-3 and V is TRBV5-6, with D maybe TRBD1 (6 bases). Germline CDR1 is SGHDT and CDR2 is YYEEEE. The CDR3 spans 15 residues. The V end was cut by 2 bases, the J end by 2 bases, with 12 bases between. The CDR3 DNA follows: TGTGCCAGCAGCTTTCAGGACAGAACCACAGATACGCAGTATTTT. Translating it yields CASSFQDRTTDTQYF.

Many counts were recorded for this clone. This chain joins TRBV30 and TRBJ2-3; D not certain. CDR1 and CDR2 (germline): GTSNPN, SVGIG (reference sequence). The CDR3 spans 12 residues. V shed 2 bases and J shed 4 bases, with 7 bases lying between them. The CDR3 DNA reads TGTGCCTGGAGTTTAGCTGCAGATACGCAGTATTTT. Its protein product is CAWSLAADTQYF.

Points on this clone: Other DNA sequences in this sample translate to the same CDR3. The chain recombines TRBV9 with TRBJ2-7; 9 nucleotides agree with TRBD1. Germline V gives CDR1 SGDLS, CDR2 YYNGEE. This CDR3 has 15 amino acids. V lost 2 bases to trimming and J lost 3 bases; unmatched junction nucleotides: 6. The DNA of the CDR3 is TGTGCCAGCAGCGTGGGACAGGGTAACATCTACGAGCAGTACTTC. As protein: CASSVGQGNIYEQYF.

This chain uses TRBV30 with TRBJ2-5, with D uncertain. With 7 bases removed from V and 2 bases from J, the gap between germline ends came to 5 bases. Germline CDR1 GTSNPN, CDR2 SVGIG (reference sequence). This CDR3 spans 10 amino acids. CDR3: CAFQQETQYF. CDR3 sequence (DNA): TGTGCCTTCCAGCAAGAGACCCAGTACTTC.

The chain uses TRBV10-3 and TRBJ2-5; no reliable D call. The DNA end is more similar to TRBJ2-7, so the J call may be wrong. The germline CDR1 and CDR2 sequences are ENHRY and SYGVKD. This CDR3 contains 9 residues. As DNA, the CDR3 is TGTGCCATGACCTACGAGCAGTACTTC. Translated, it gives CAMTYEQYF.